This T cell receptor (beta chain) was sequenced during a study of blood T cells in healthy people across ages. General study points: The study found TCR beta diversity correlated strongly with naive T cell percentage.

Donor samples were obtained from healthy Caucasian individuals from Russia, aged about 6 to 100. V gave up 0 bases and J gave up 0 bases, with 6 bases separating them. The CDR3 totals 14 residues. Germline lookup yields CDR1 DFQATT and CDR2 SNEGSKA (reference sequence). Primers used in a second PCR of roughly 6 to 11 cycles were a sample-barcoded 5' primer and a J-beta primer mix. Each cDNA was tagged by a template-switch adaptor containing 12 random nucleotides. MiXCR, applied by TCRdb to the 5' RACE reads, yields one record per CDR3 protein. The profile shows 2 million or so distinct CDR3 sequences, just under 50% of them singletons. This clonotype has a handful of counts. Its antigen is not known.

The genes are TRBV20-1 and TRBJ1-5, with D hard to call. This receptor was identified in a woman in her thirties or forties in good health. Material for sequencing was blood. The CDR3 DNA follows: TGCAGTGCTAGAGATCGACATAGCAATCAGCCCCAGCATTTT. It is translated as CSARDRHSNQPQHF.